This T cell receptor beta chain emerged from a study of cytomegalovirus exposure and HLA in healthy donors (dated by TCRdb to the late 2010s). Study-level background: According to an earlier analysis of several hundred of the donors, about 180 million T cells yielded approximately 120 million unique TCR beta sequences and more than 250 Gb of sequence data. Among about 370 genotyped donors of the cohort, an average of around 250,000 unique TCR beta nucleotide sequences was sequenced per donor, of which 15% to 20% were non-productive. In addition to the first cohort of 500 to 850 subjects, a separate validation cohort of 120 different subjects was used. To study patterns of TCR occurrence, a later analysis re-analyzed previously published TCR beta repertoires from 600 to 750 donors and added high-resolution HLA genotyping. Of the approximately 370 genotyped donors, 65% to 90% were placed in the genetic ancestry cluster associated with self-reported Caucasian donors. All discovery cohort repertoires had been generated on a single sequencing platform. Roughly 310 gigabases of sequencing data and approximately 84 million unique TCR sequences were included in an early release covering about 700 HLA-typed donors. Donor age, sex, ethnicity and CMV serostatus were compiled alongside the repertoire data. The number of donors typed differed by locus, with about 629-630 for A, B, C, DRB1 and DQB1, about 500 for DQA1, nearly 610 for DPA1, and about 450 for DPB1. In the later analysis, no new phenotypic data were used to find candidate immune exposures; instead, reliance was placed on TCR beta sequences and their occurrence across donors. The aim of the study was to test whether cataloging public T cell receptors could identify signatures of past pathogen exposure. Both class I and class II loci were covered by HLA typing, at four-digit resolution. A later genetic analysis used genome-wide SNP genotypes for about 65% of the 666 donors, treating that subset as a discovery cohort. High-throughput TCR immunosequencing, statistical association of individual TCRs with disease status, and machine learning were combined to predict cytomegalovirus infection status. Roughly 5 DR-DQ haplotypes were handled as single units for association and clustering, since linkage in the cohort was strong. The T cell repertoires of 666 subjects were profiled by immunosequencing and related to cytomegalovirus serostatus. An earlier analysis of around 640 of the donors used high-throughput TCR beta sequencing to judge whether each TCR beta V gene segment behaved as functional or pseudogenic. Here is what the overall study found, with its caveats: Three of the identified cytomegalovirus-associated TCR beta chains were confirmed in vitro to be specific for cytomegalovirus antigens. At a false discovery rate of 0.05, a later analysis linked 16,000 or so TCR beta sequences to specific HLA alleles. According to a later genetic analysis, donors in an Asian-associated ancestry cluster had fewer N-insertions in productive TCRs than the approximately 690-donor mean. The only immune exposure information available for the cohort was CMV serostatus. Only TCR beta chains were sequenced in this cohort, and the absence of alpha or paired-chain data limited detectable features. When HLA alleles, especially DR and DQ, strongly co-occurred, attributing TCR associations to individual alleles was difficult. In a later analysis, most CMV-associated TCR beta chains were found to appear HLA-restricted, with HLA associations seemingly driven largely by CMV exposure. The authors suggested that the approach could potentially be generalized to other disease states and immunological phenotypes. According to a later analysis, parvovirus B19, influenza, CMV and Epstein-Barr virus appeared linked to several top co-occurrence clusters. According to a later analysis, TCR association rates differed among HLA loci, with DRB1 alleles showing the most associated TCRs and HLA-C alleles showing the fewest. Some IMGT-functional V segments, including TRBV6-2 and TRBV6-3, could not be told apart with the 87-base-pair reads, so those segments were excluded. HLA typing was unavailable for some donors at each locus, so association tests used only the typed subset. The study gave a list of some 150 TCR beta chains associated with cytomegalovirus. Broadly in line with IMGT annotations, most TCR beta V segments showed up in productive rearrangements about 87% or about 30% of the time in an earlier analysis of 450 to 750 of the donors. Linkage disequilibrium might explain the correlated functional status among segregating V segments, but an unknown experimental factor could not be ruled out. The presence/absence analyses assumed that sequencing depth was roughly uniform across donors, and that assumption may not be true. The classifier was reported to diagnose cytomegalovirus status with high specificity and sensitivity in both the original and validation cohorts. The earlier analysis of some 540 of the donors excluded over 15 rarely observed V segments, including chromosome 9 orphons, because counts were too low. A group of highly shared sequence variants was considered likely to be a technical artifact of the sequencing pipeline. A further reported finding was that TCR beta sequences accurately predicted the HLA-A and HLA-B alleles for most subjects in the first cohort. In a later genetic analysis, a missense DCLRE1C variant was associated with V-gene and J-gene trimming of TCR beta chains, and the association was replicated in an independent cohort. Compared with equally common non-associated chains, HLA-associated TCR beta chains in a later analysis were more clonally expanded and had lower generation probabilities. Across donors, most TCR sequences were observed very rarely, whereas some public TCRs were present in many individuals.

Details on this clone: Its antigen remains unidentified. There are no base qualities to consult, and no much larger clone falls within one base.

The CDR3 has 14 amino acids, counting the end cysteine and phenylalanine. Only CDR3 DNA remains: 42 bases, in frame from the first base. CDR1 and CDR2, per the germline V gene, are SGDLS and YYNGEE. The cohort consisted of more than 650 healthy bone marrow donors. All cohort members were sampled while nominally healthy, although unrecorded immune exposures were likely present. The donor tested CMV seropositive and was one of the 289 seropositive cohort members. Every donor gave a peripheral blood sample, and the peripheral blood mononuclear cells from that sample were used for TCR beta sequencing. Genomic DNA extraction from the blood cell samples was performed with the Qiagen DNeasy Blood Extraction Kit. The protocol used for the library was the immunoSEQ multiplex PCR assay. A mixture of 60 forward primers for TCR Vbeta segments and 13 reverse primers for TCR Jbeta segments was used in the multiplex PCR. Amplification of the CDR3 region of rearranged TCR beta genes was performed with a multiplex PCR assay on genomic DNA. The Illumina HiSeq System was used to sequence the amplified TCR beta libraries as 87-base-pair reads. The paper's processing steps were these. A later analysis counted 75 million to 100 million unique TCR beta chains across the 650 to 700 repertoires, and roughly 9.9 million of these chains were shared by at least two donors. To remove PCR and sequencing errors, raw reads were error-corrected and collapsed into unique sequences using a nearest-neighbor algorithm that merged closely related sequences. To assign V, D and J gene segments, CDR3 sequences were aligned to IMGT reference sequences. For a sequence to be retained, a match of at least six nucleotides to both a V gene segment and a J gene segment was required. A rearrangement counted as productive if the CDR3 had no stop codons and remained in frame with V and J, and every other rearrangement counted as non-productive. CDR3 was defined by IMGT convention, running from the second conserved V-encoded cysteine to the conserved J-encoded phenylalanine. In an earlier analysis of 550 to 650 of the donors, sequences lacking an unambiguous match to a single V gene segment were excluded. An earlier analysis of fewer than 750 of the donors classified V segments as functional when productive rearrangements were above 56.7% and as segregating when the standard deviation between donors was above 5%. A statistical classification framework was developed to diagnose cytomegalovirus status using the catalog of TCR beta chain sequences. A later analysis assigned V and J genes by comparing TCR nucleotide sequences with IMGT/GENE-DB human TR gene sequences. Using the TCRdist pipeline, a later analysis assigned CDR3 sequences along with most-parsimonious VDJ recombination scenarios. A later analysis defined each TCR beta chain by its CDR3 amino acid sequence plus V-gene family, and excluded reads lacking a unique V-gene family. A later analysis removed roughly 590 highly shared, low-generation-probability nucleotide sequences to deal with suspected cross-contamination and a sequencing artifact. For each public chain, a later analysis derived a clonal expansion index from normalized ranks of inferred template counts within each repertoire. In a later analysis, generation probabilities were computed with a VDJ recombination model fitted to out-of-frame rearrangements, and the resulting probabilities were checked against IGoR. A later analysis scored TCR-TCR, TCR-HLA and TCR-CMV co-occurrence with hypergeometric tests, applying a repertoire-size bias correction to TCR pairs. In a later analysis, false discovery rates were estimated by permuting HLA or CMV assignments 20 times. In a later analysis, co-occurring TCRs were grouped using DBSCAN, and TCRdist sequence similarity was added for clustering within HLA-allele-positive subsets. Co-occurrence clustering excluded repertoires with fewer than 30,000 or more than 120,000 public chains, plus five with anomalous nucleotide sharing. As stored in TCRdb, this immuneACCESS dataset retains in-frame rearrangements with V and J assigned. A fraction of the clones does not appear; measured against another copy, unresolved V genes explain less than half of the discrepancy, and the remainder lacks a known reason. D and trimming come from the DNA, and the V and J calls and clone size come from that table. The sample table contains 100,000 to 120,000 clones; only one count was recorded for under 80% of them. The ten largest clones add up to roughly 4.2% of the sample.

The sequencing input was PBMCs. The chain is made from TRBV9 and TRBJ2-5, with 9 bases matching TRBD2. The J call may be faulty, since TRBJ2-7 better matches the DNA end. This TCR was recovered from a woman in her 40s in good health and CMV-seropositive. The CDR3 amino acid sequence is: CASSGGLASYEQYF. The nucleotides read TGTGCCAGCAGCGGCGGACTAGCGTCCTACGAGCAGTACTTC.